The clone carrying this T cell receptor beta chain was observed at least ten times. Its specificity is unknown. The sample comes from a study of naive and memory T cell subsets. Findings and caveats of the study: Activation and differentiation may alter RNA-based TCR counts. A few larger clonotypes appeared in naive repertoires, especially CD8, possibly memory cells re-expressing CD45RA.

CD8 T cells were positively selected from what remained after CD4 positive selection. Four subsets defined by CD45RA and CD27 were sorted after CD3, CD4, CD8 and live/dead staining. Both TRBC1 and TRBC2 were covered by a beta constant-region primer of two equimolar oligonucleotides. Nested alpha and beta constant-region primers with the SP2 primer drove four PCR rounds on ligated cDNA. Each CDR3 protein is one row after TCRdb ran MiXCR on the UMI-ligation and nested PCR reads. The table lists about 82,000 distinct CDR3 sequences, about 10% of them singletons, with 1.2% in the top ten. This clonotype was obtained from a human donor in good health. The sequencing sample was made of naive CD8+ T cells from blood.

The CDR3 DNA sequence: TGCAGCGTAGACCGTTACCAAGAGACCCAGTACTTC. Its translation: CSVDRYQETQYF. The rearrangement uses TRBV29-1 and TRBJ2-5, with D unclear. The CDR3 is 12 amino acids. Germline V gene data show CDR1 as SQVTM and CDR2 as ANQGSEA. V gave up 6 bases and J gave up 0 bases, with 8 bases separating them.